This T cell receptor beta chain was sequenced during a study of blood T cells in healthy people across ages. The CDR3 is 15 amino acids. Trimming left V 3 bases short and J 0 bases short, with 9 bases between. The V gene's germline CDR1 is SEHNR and CDR2 FQNEAQ (reference sequence). PCR was performed a second time for roughly 7 to 12 cycles using a sample-barcoded 5' primer and a J-beta primer mix. TCRdb called the 5' RACE reads again in MiXCR, with one record for every CDR3 protein. Of around 580,000 distinct CDR3 sequences detected, 47% appear once; the ten largest clones hold 20% to 25%. The chain carries TRBV7-9 and TRBJ1-3, with a weak D call TRBD1 (5 bases). The sequencing input was blood. The TCR was taken from a man older than 75 in good health. The CDR3 is CASSLRGSSGNTIYF. In nucleotides, the CDR3 is TGTGCCAGCAGCTTGAGGGGTTCCTCTGGAAACACCATATATTTT.